Reported below is one T cell receptor (beta chain). Its antigen is not identified. The data originate from a study of shared clonotypes between healthy human individuals. Sequencing was at deep level. The table came from immunoSEQ multiplex PCR; TCRdb's copy has only in-frame clones and leaves some out. The sample gives about 480,000 clones, approximately 79% of which show up once; approximately 13% is in the top ten. Overall study results and limits: Few donors restricted represented genetic and exposure-history diversity.

Nashville, Tennessee was home to all donors, each a Caucasian adult. The specimen was PBMCs. This sequence was found in a woman in her forties in good health. Some clones in this sample may be carry-over from other donors' samples.

CDR3 DNA sequence: TGTGCCAGCAGCTGGGGGACCGGGACTAGCTTTTCCGAGCAGTACTTC. The encoded protein is CASSWGTGTSFSEQYF. The chain carries TRBV5-6 and TRBJ2-5; TRBD2 aligns across 9 bases. The DNA end lines up better with TRBJ2-7; the J call may be wrong. CDR3 size: 16 residues. The germline V gene has CDR1 SGHDT and CDR2 YYEEEE.